What follows are 4 T cell receptor beta chains derived from one specimen sequenced in a study of cytomegalovirus exposure and HLA in healthy donors. The assay was immunoSEQ multiplex PCR, and TCRdb's table has in-frame clones only and misses some. The sample yields more than 95,000 clones, more than 95% seen once. Sequencing was done on a sample of PBMCs. These receptors all come from a young man in good health and CMV-seronegative.

This clone was seen a single time. CDR3 protein: CASSLSGQASTEAFF. The CDR3 DNA sequence: TGTGCCAGCAGCTTATCTGGCCAGGCATCAACTGAAGCTTTCTTT. The chain is built from TRBV7-3 and TRBJ1-1; D not certain. This CDR3 spans 15 amino acids. From germline, CDR1 is SGHTA and CDR2 FQGTGA. Trimming shortened V by 2 bases and J by 5 bases, and 15 bases separated the two germline ends.

In regard to this clone: Sequence at one end of the junction differs from germline and may be a read error. The chain carries TRBV12-5 and TRBJ2-7, with 8 bases matching TRBD2. The CDR3 is made up of 12 amino acids. Germline assignment: CDR1 LGHNT and CDR2 FRNRAP. The CDR3 protein is CASGLAPDGGVF. The CDR3 nucleotides read TGTGCTAGTGGTTTGGCCCCGGACGGGGGGGTTTTC.

The rearrangement uses TRBV29-1 and TRBJ2-7; the D gene is possibly TRBD2 (5 bases). V was pared by 7 bases and J by 0 bases, with 13 bases between. CDR3 length: 13 amino acids. Germline values: CDR1 SQVTM, CDR2 ANQGSEA. The CDR3 sequence is CSALASASYEQYF. As DNA, the CDR3 is TGCAGCGCCTTAGCGAGTGCCTCCTACGAGCAGTACTTC.

The rearrangement joins TRBV11-3 to TRBJ1-2; D perhaps matches TRBD1 (6 bases). Trimming shortened V by 5 bases and J by 3 bases, and 13 bases separated the two germline ends. The CDR3 has 14 residues. The germline gives CDR1 SGHNT, CDR2 YENEEA. CDR3 DNA sequence: TGTGCCAGCAGCCTTCAGGGGCCTGACTATGGCTACACCTTC. It is translated as CASSLQGPDYGYTF.